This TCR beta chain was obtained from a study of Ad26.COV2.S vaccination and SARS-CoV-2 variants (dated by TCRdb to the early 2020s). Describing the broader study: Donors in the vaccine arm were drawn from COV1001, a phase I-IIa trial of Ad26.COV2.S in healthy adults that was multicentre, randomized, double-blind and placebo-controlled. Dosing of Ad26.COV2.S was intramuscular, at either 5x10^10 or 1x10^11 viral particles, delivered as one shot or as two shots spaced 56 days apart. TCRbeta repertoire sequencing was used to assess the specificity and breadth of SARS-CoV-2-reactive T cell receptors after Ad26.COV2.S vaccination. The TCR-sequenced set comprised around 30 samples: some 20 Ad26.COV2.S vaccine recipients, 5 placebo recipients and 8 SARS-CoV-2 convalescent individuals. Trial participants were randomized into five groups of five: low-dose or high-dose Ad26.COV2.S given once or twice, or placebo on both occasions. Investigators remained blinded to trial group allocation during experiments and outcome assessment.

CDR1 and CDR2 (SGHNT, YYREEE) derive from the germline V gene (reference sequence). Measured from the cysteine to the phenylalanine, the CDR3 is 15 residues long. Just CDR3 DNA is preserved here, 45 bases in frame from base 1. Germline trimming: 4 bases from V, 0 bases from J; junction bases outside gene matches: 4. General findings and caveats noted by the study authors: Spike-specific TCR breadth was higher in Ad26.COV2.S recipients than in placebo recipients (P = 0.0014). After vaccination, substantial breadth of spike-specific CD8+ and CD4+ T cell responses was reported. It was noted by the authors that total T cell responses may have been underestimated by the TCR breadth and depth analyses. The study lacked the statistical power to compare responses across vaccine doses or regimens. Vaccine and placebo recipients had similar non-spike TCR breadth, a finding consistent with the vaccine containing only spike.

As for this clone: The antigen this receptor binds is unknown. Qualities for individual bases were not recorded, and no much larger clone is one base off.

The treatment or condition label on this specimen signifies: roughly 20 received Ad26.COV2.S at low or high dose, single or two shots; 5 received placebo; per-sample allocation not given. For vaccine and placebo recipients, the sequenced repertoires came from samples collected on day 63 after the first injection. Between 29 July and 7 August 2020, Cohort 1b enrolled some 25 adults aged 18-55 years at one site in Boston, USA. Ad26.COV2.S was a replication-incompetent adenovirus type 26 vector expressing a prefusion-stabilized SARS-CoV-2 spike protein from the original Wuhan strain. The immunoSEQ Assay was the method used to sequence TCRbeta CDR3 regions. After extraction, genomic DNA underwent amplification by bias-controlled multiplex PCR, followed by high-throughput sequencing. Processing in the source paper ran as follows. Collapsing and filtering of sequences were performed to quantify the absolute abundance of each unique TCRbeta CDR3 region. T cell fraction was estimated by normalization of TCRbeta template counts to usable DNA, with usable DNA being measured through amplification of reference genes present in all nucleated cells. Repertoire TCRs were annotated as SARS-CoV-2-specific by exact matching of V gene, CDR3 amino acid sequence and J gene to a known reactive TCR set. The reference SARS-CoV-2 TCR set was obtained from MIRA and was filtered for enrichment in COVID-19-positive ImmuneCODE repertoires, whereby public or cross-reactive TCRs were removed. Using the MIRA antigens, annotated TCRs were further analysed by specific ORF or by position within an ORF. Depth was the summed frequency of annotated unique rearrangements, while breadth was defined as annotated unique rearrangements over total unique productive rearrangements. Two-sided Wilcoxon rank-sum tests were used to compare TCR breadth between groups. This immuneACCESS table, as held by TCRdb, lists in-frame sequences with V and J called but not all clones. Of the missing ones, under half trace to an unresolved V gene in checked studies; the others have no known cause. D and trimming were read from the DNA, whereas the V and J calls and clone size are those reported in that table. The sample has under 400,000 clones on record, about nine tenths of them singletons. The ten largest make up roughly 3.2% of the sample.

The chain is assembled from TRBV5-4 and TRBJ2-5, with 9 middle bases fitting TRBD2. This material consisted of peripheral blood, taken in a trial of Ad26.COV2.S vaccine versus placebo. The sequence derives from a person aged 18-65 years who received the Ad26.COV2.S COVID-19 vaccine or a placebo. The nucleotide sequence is TGTGCCAGCAGCCGGCGGACTAGCGACCAAGAGACCCAGTACTTC. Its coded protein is CASSRRTSDQETQYF.